These T cell receptor beta chains were read from a single sample in a study of blood T cell repertoires in COVID-19. Profiled with immunoSEQ multiplex PCR; TCRdb holds only in-frame clones, not every one. Of approximately 69,000 clones detected, 70% to 90% appear once; the ten largest clones hold more than 10%. Sequenced input: peripheral blood. The receptor source for this set is a human donor in a cohort sampled during active COVID-19. Each CDR3 is given with its conserved first and last residue. The order of the fields is D gene, J gene, V gene, clone size, CDR3 DNA, CDR3 protein. D genes are given only for firm matches. Clone size appears in some rows only: once, few, many, or a class for an expanded clone.

d_call: -
j_call: TRBJ2-5
v_call: TRBV7-3
clone_size: -
cdr3_nt: TGTGCCAGCAGCTTGTCTTACCAAGAGACCCAGTACTTC
cdr3_aa: CASSLSYQETQYF

d_call: TRBD1
j_call: TRBJ1-2
v_call: TRBV30
clone_size: -
cdr3_nt: TGTGCCTGGGCCCGGACAGGGAGGAACTATGGCTACACCTTC
cdr3_aa: CAWARTGRNYGYTF

d_call: -
j_call: TRBJ2-3
v_call: TRBV5-4
clone_size: -
cdr3_nt: TGTGCCAGCAGCTTGGGGACAGGAGGGCAAGATACGCAGTATTTT
cdr3_aa: CASSLGTGGQDTQYF

d_call: TRBD1
j_call: TRBJ1-4
v_call: TRBV3-1/TRBV3-2
clone_size: -
cdr3_nt: TGTGCCAGCACCCCACCGGGACAGGAGAATGAAAAACTGTTTTTT
cdr3_aa: CASTPPGQENEKLFF

d_call: TRBD1
j_call: TRBJ1-5
v_call: TRBV19
clone_size: -
cdr3_nt: TGTGCCAGTAGTATACTGGGACAGGGATCCCAACCCCAGCATTTT
cdr3_aa: CASSILGQGSQPQHF

d_call: -
j_call: TRBJ2-5
v_call: TRBV19
clone_size: -
cdr3_nt: TGTGCCAGTAGTATTGGTTTTAACAACCAAGAGACCCAGTACTTC
cdr3_aa: CASSIGFNNQETQYF

d_call: -
j_call: TRBJ1-1
v_call: TRBV7-6
clone_size: few
cdr3_nt: TGTGCCAGCAGCCCCGGCGCAGGGTGGACTGAAGCTTTCTTT
cdr3_aa: CASSPGAGWTEAFF

d_call: TRBD2
j_call: TRBJ2-3
v_call: TRBV10-3
clone_size: -
cdr3_nt: TGTGCCATCTCTAGCGGGGGGTCCCGCACAGATACGCAGTATTTT
cdr3_aa: CAISSGGSRTDTQYF

d_call: -
j_call: TRBJ2-3
v_call: TRBV6-5
clone_size: -
cdr3_nt: TGTGCCAGCAGTTCCCCCGGCGAGGCTGATACGCAGTATTTT
cdr3_aa: CASSSPGEADTQYF

d_call: -
j_call: TRBJ2-7
v_call: TRBV9
clone_size: -
cdr3_nt: TGTGCCAGCAGCGTAGAGGTTGGGAGCACTTACGAGCAGTACTTC
cdr3_aa: CASSVEVGSTYEQYF

d_call: -
j_call: TRBJ2-6
v_call: TRBV5-1
clone_size: -
cdr3_nt: TGCGCCAGCAGCTTATTTAGGGACAGGGCCAACGTCCTGACTTTC
cdr3_aa: CASSLFRDRANVLTF

d_call: TRBD1
j_call: TRBJ2-2
v_call: TRBV4-3
clone_size: -
cdr3_nt: TGCGCCAGCAGCCAAGACCAGGGGACAGCGAACACCGGGGAGCTGTTTTTT
cdr3_aa: CASSQDQGTANTGELFF

d_call: TRBD2
j_call: TRBJ2-3
v_call: TRBV3-1/TRBV3-2
clone_size: -
cdr3_nt: TGTGCCAGCAGCCGAAGACGGCCGACTAGCGGCACAGATACGCAGTATTTT
cdr3_aa: CASSRRRPTSGTDTQYF

d_call: TRBD2
j_call: TRBJ2-3
v_call: TRBV19
clone_size: -
cdr3_nt: TGTGCCAGTAGTATTGGCCTAGCGGGGCCACCGTCCGATACGCAGTATTTT
cdr3_aa: CASSIGLAGPPSDTQYF

d_call: TRBD2
j_call: TRBJ2-3
v_call: TRBV9
clone_size: once
cdr3_nt: TGTGCCAGCAGCGTAGTGAGCGGGGCGGGGACAGATACGCAGTATTTT
cdr3_aa: CASSVVSGAGTDTQYF

d_call: TRBD1
j_call: TRBJ2-7
v_call: TRBV27
clone_size: -
cdr3_nt: TGTGCCAGCAGTTCCGGTAGGGGGACAGATTACTCCTACGAGCAGTACTTC
cdr3_aa: CASSSGRGTDYSYEQYF

d_call: TRBD2
j_call: TRBJ2-3
v_call: TRBV9
clone_size: -
cdr3_nt: TGTGCCAGCAGCGCCGATAGCGGGAGGGGAGATACGCAGTATTTT
cdr3_aa: CASSADSGRGDTQYF

d_call: TRBD1
j_call: TRBJ2-5
v_call: TRBV5-1
clone_size: -
cdr3_nt: TGCGCCAGCAGCCGACAGGGTAATACGGAGACCCAGTACTTC
cdr3_aa: CASSRQGNTETQYF

d_call: TRBD1
j_call: TRBJ2-3
v_call: TRBV19
clone_size: -
cdr3_nt: TGTGCCAGTAGTAAAACAGGGGGCGGATCAGATACGCAGTATTTT
cdr3_aa: CASSKTGGGSDTQYF

d_call: -
j_call: TRBJ2-2
v_call: TRBV18
clone_size: -
cdr3_nt: TGTGCCAGCTCACCACCTTTGGGGAGCACCGGGGAGCTGTTTTTT
cdr3_aa: CASSPPLGSTGELFF

d_call: -
j_call: TRBJ1-2
v_call: TRBV5-5
clone_size: -
cdr3_nt: TGTGCCAGCAGCTCGGGGACTAGGAATGGCTACACCTTC
cdr3_aa: CASSSGTRNGYTF

d_call: -
j_call: TRBJ1-6
v_call: TRBV5-1
clone_size: -
cdr3_nt: TGCGCCAGCAGCTTGGCCCTAGTTGGGAATTCACCCCTCCACTTT
cdr3_aa: CASSLALVGNSPLHF

d_call: TRBD1
j_call: TRBJ1-5
v_call: TRBV6-2/TRBV6-3
clone_size: -
cdr3_nt: TGTGCCAGCAGTTACGGGGTCGGGCGACAGGGGCTTAGCAATCAGCCCCAGCATTTT
cdr3_aa: CASSYGVGRQGLSNQPQHF

d_call: -
j_call: TRBJ1-2
v_call: TRBV7-9
clone_size: -
cdr3_nt: TGTGCCAGCAGCTTAGCGCCCGGGATAAATGGCTACACCTTC
cdr3_aa: CASSLAPGINGYTF

d_call: TRBD1
j_call: TRBJ1-1
v_call: TRBV18
clone_size: -
cdr3_nt: TGTGCCAGCTCACCAGTCTCAGGACAGGGCACTGAAGCTTTCTTT
cdr3_aa: CASSPVSGQGTEAFF

d_call: -
j_call: TRBJ1-5
v_call: TRBV6-5
clone_size: -
cdr3_nt: TGTGCCAGCAGATTATTCGAGAATCAGCCCCAGCATTTT
cdr3_aa: CASRLFENQPQHF

d_call: -
j_call: TRBJ2-7
v_call: TRBV6-5
clone_size: -
cdr3_nt: TGTGCCAGCCGGGCAGGGAGGTCCTACGAGCAGTACTTC
cdr3_aa: CASRAGRSYEQYF

d_call: -
j_call: TRBJ2-5
v_call: TRBV2
clone_size: -
cdr3_nt: TGTGCCAGCAGTGAATGGAGACAGGAAGAGACCCAGTACTTC
cdr3_aa: CASSEWRQEETQYF

d_call: TRBD2
j_call: TRBJ2-3
v_call: TRBV7-2
clone_size: -
cdr3_nt: TGTGCCAGCAGGTCACCGCGGGGGGGCCAAACAGATACGCAGTATTTT
cdr3_aa: CASRSPRGGQTDTQYF

d_call: -
j_call: TRBJ1-1
v_call: TRBV6-6
clone_size: -
cdr3_nt: TGTGCCACCTCACAGGGTATCGGAGCTTTCTTT
cdr3_aa: CATSQGIGAFF

d_call: -
j_call: TRBJ1-2
v_call: TRBV2
clone_size: -
cdr3_nt: TGTGCCAGCAGTGTGGTAGGGGCTGGCTACACCTTC
cdr3_aa: CASSVVGAGYTF

d_call: -
j_call: TRBJ1-1
v_call: TRBV18
clone_size: -
cdr3_nt: TGTGCCAGCTCACCCCGGACAGCCAACACTGAAGCTTTCTTT
cdr3_aa: CASSPRTANTEAFF

d_call: TRBD1
j_call: TRBJ2-7
v_call: TRBV2
clone_size: -
cdr3_nt: TGTGCCAGCAGTTCTAAGGACAGGGTAGGGTCCTCCGAGCAGTACTTC
cdr3_aa: CASSSKDRVGSSEQYF

d_call: TRBD2
j_call: TRBJ2-5
v_call: TRBV9
clone_size: -
cdr3_nt: TGTGCCAGCAGCGCCATTGACGGGGGGGCTTCAGAGACCCAGTACTTC
cdr3_aa: CASSAIDGGASETQYF

d_call: TRBD1
j_call: TRBJ2-7
v_call: TRBV4-3
clone_size: -
cdr3_nt: TGCGCCAGCAGCCAACTCACAGGGGACTCCTACGAGCAGTACTTC
cdr3_aa: CASSQLTGDSYEQYF

d_call: -
j_call: TRBJ1-2
v_call: TRBV7-8
clone_size: -
cdr3_nt: TGTGCCGCAGGAACAGGTCCGAACTATGGCTACACCTTC
cdr3_aa: CAAGTGPNYGYTF

d_call: TRBD2
j_call: TRBJ2-1
v_call: TRBV4-3
clone_size: -
cdr3_nt: TGCGCCAGCAGCCAAGATCGACTAGCGGGGGGATTTGGTGAGCAGTTCTTC
cdr3_aa: CASSQDRLAGGFGEQFF

d_call: TRBD1
j_call: TRBJ1-2
v_call: TRBV6-5
clone_size: -
cdr3_nt: TGTGCCAGCAGTACAACAGGGGACTATGGCTACACCTTC
cdr3_aa: CASSTTGDYGYTF

d_call: TRBD2
j_call: TRBJ2-3
v_call: TRBV15
clone_size: -
cdr3_nt: TGTGCCACCAGCAGAGATTCCGCTTCGGGGACTAAACGAAGCACAGATACGCAGTATTTT
cdr3_aa: CATSRDSASGTKRSTDTQYF

d_call: TRBD1
j_call: TRBJ1-1
v_call: TRBV4-3
clone_size: -
cdr3_nt: TGCGCCAGCAGCCAAGCCCGGACAGGGGGGACTGAAGCTTTCTTT
cdr3_aa: CASSQARTGGTEAFF

d_call: -
j_call: TRBJ2-6
v_call: TRBV12-5
clone_size: -
cdr3_nt: TGTGCTAGTGGTTTGTTCTTCCCTCAGCGTGGGGCCAACGTCCTGACTTTC
cdr3_aa: CASGLFFPQRGANVLTF

d_call: TRBD1
j_call: TRBJ1-3
v_call: TRBV5-1
clone_size: -
cdr3_nt: TGCGCCAGCAGCTTGATAGGGACAGGGGCTGGAAACACCATATATTTT
cdr3_aa: CASSLIGTGAGNTIYF

d_call: -
j_call: TRBJ1-1
v_call: TRBV30
clone_size: -
cdr3_nt: TGTGCCTGGAGTGTCTCAGAGAACACTGAAGCTTTCTTT
cdr3_aa: CAWSVSENTEAFF

d_call: -
j_call: TRBJ1-2
v_call: TRBV6-5
clone_size: -
cdr3_nt: TGTGCCAGCAGTTACTCGAACGGGGTTAACTATGGCTACACCTTC
cdr3_aa: CASSYSNGVNYGYTF

d_call: -
j_call: TRBJ1-1
v_call: TRBV7-8
clone_size: -
cdr3_nt: TGTGCCAGCAGCTTAGATGGAGGCAGGCCAAGTGAAGCTTTCTTT
cdr3_aa: CASSLDGGRPSEAFF

d_call: TRBD1
j_call: TRBJ1-1
v_call: TRBV11-3
clone_size: -
cdr3_nt: TGTGCCAGCAGCCGCGGGACAGGCTCGAACACTGAAGCTTTCTTT
cdr3_aa: CASSRGTGSNTEAFF

d_call: -
j_call: TRBJ2-3
v_call: TRBV12-3/TRBV12-4
clone_size: -
cdr3_nt: TGTGCCAGCACTACCCCACCGAGGGATACGCAGTATTTT
cdr3_aa: CASTTPPRDTQYF

d_call: TRBD1
j_call: TRBJ1-1
v_call: TRBV15
clone_size: -
cdr3_nt: TGTGCCACCAGCAGTGTGGGACAGGGGCTGTTCACTGAAGCTTTCTTT
cdr3_aa: CATSSVGQGLFTEAFF

d_call: TRBD2
j_call: TRBJ2-1
v_call: TRBV7-8
clone_size: -
cdr3_nt: TGTGCCAGCAGTCTCAGCGGGGGGCAAGATGAGCAGTTCTTC
cdr3_aa: CASSLSGGQDEQFF

d_call: -
j_call: TRBJ1-4
v_call: TRBV25-1
clone_size: -
cdr3_nt: TGTGCCAGCAGTGAAGAGGGCTTTAATGAAAAACTGTTTTTT
cdr3_aa: CASSEEGFNEKLFF

d_call: -
j_call: TRBJ1-1
v_call: TRBV7-8
clone_size: -
cdr3_nt: TGTGCCAGCAGCCCCGGAGGGCATCCAGTGGCTTTCTTT
cdr3_aa: CASSPGGHPVAFF

d_call: -
j_call: TRBJ2-7
v_call: TRBV30
clone_size: -
cdr3_nt: TGTGCCTGGGGGGCAGGGGTCCACTACGAGCAGTACTTC
cdr3_aa: CAWGAGVHYEQYF